This T cell receptor beta chain was sequenced in a study of shared clonotypes between healthy human individuals. The CDR3 is made up of 13 amino acids. Looked up from germline, CDR1 is MNHEY and CDR2 is SVGAGI. Sequenced by immunoSEQ multiplex PCR; TCRdb stores in-frame clones only, minus some. Counted here are roughly 1,100,000 clones, approximately 70% occurring once; the ten biggest clones make up approximately 1.5%. Details on this clone: With a much larger clone just one base away, this may be a read error. The sample holds other DNA sequences that translate to the same CDR3.

The chain has TRBV6-5 and TRBJ2-7, with no clear D. The sequencing sample was made of memory CD4+ T cells sorted from blood. As for subset: CD45RA-negative fraction. The receptor was isolated from a man between 18 and 29 years old in good health. CDR3 residues: CASSYGRTYEQYF. CDR3 sequence (DNA): TGCGCCAGCAGTTACGGCCGAACCTACGAGCAGTACTTC.